This TCR beta chain was recorded in a study of blood T cell repertoires in COVID-19. Turning to the study itself: Material from acute and convalescent COVID-19 was sourced from the United States, Italy and Spain. PBMCs, B-cell-depleted T cells, or T cells provided the cDNA or gDNA that made up the material.

Per the study methods: From reference gene primer amplification, estimates of nucleated cell counts were derived. Here immunoSEQ multiplex PCR was the method, and the copy in TCRdb shows in-frame clones only, minus some. That table gives V, J and clone size, and the DNA gave D and trimming. This table has just over 80,000 clones, approximately 81% appearing once. V trimming: 7 bases; J trimming: 4 bases; junction bases outside the gene matches: 4. This CDR3 comprises 13 residues. Germline V gives CDR1 MDHEN, CDR2 SYDVKM. The sequence derives from a man older than 75 with acute or convalescent COVID-19. The sample taken for sequencing was peripheral blood. This chain links TRBV28 with TRBJ2-7; 10 bases align to TRBD1. The CDR3 coding sequence is TGTGCCAGCAAGACAGGGGGCCGGTACGAGCAGTACTTC. This codes for CASKTGGRYEQYF. The full variable domain, completed using reference TRBV28 and TRBJ2-7, is DVKVTQSSRYLVKRTGEKVFLECVQDMDHENMFWYRQDPGLGLRLIYFSYDVKMKEKGDIPEGYSVSREKKERFSLILESASTNQTSMYLCASKTGGRYEQYFGPGTRLTVT.